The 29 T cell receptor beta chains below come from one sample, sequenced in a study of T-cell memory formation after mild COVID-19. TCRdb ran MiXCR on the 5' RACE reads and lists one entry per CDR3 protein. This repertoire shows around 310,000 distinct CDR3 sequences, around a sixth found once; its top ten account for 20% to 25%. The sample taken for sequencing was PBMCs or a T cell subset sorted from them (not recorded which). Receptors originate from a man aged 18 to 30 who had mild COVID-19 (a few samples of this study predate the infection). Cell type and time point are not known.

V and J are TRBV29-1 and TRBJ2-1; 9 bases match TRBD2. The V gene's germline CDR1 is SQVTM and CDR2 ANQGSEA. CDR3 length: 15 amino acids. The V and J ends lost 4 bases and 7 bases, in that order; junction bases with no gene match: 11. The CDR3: CSVVRRRGGVNEQFF. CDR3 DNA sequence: TGCAGCGTTGTCCGTCGGCGGGGGGGCGTGAATGAGCAGTTCTTC.

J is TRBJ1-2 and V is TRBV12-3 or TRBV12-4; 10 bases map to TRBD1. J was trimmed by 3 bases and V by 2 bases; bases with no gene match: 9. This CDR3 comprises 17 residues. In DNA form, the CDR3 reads TGTGCCAGCAGTTTACGGGGACAGGGGTTCAGGCACTATGGCTACACCTTC. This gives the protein CASSLRGQGFRHYGYTF.

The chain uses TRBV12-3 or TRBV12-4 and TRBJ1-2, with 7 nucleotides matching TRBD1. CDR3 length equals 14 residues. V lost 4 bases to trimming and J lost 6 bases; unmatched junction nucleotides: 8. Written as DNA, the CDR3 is TGTGCCAGCAGTTCCAACAACAGGGGCGATGGCTACACCTTC. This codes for CASSSNNRGDGYTF.

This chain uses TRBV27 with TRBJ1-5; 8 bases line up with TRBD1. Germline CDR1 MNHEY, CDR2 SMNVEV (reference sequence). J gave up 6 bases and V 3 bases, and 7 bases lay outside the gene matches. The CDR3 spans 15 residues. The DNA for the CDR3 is TGTGCCAGCAGTTTGACAGGGGTAGGGACTCAGCCCCAGCATTTT. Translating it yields CASSLTGVGTQPQHF.

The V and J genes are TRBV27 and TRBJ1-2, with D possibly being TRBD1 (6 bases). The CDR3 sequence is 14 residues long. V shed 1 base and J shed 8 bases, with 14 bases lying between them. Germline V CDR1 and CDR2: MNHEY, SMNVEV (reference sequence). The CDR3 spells CASSLFGGGMGYTF. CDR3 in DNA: TGTGCCAGCAGTTTATTTGGTGGGGGCATGGGCTACACCTTC.

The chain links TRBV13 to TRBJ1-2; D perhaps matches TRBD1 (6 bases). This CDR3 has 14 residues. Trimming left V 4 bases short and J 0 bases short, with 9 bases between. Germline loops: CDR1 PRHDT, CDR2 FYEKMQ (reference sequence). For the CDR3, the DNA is TGTGCCAGCAGCTCGACAGGAGCTAACTATGGCTACACCTTC. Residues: CASSSTGANYGYTF.

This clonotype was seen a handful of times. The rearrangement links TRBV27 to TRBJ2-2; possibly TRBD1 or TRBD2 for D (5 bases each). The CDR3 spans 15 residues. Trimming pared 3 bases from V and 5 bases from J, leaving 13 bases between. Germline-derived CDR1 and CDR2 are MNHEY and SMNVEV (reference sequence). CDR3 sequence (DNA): TGTGCCAGCAGTTTCTCCGGGACGTGGACCGGGGAGCTGTTTTTT. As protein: CASSFSGTWTGELFF.

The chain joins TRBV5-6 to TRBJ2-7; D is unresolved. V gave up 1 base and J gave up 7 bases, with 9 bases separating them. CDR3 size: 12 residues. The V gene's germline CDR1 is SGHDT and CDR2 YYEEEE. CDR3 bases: TGTGCCAGCAGCTTGCTGGAGTATGAGCAGTACTTC. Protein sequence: CASSLLEYEQYF.

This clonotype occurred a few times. The CDR3 protein is CASSAGLSYEQYV. As DNA, the CDR3 is TGTGCCAGCAGTGCGGGACTGTCCTACGAGCAGTACGTC. The chain joins TRBV6-5 to TRBJ2-7, with a weak D call TRBD2 (6 bases). Trimming took 5 bases from V and 1 from J, leaving 9 bases between them. Germline V gives CDR1 MNHEY, CDR2 SVGAGI. The CDR3 is 13 amino acids.

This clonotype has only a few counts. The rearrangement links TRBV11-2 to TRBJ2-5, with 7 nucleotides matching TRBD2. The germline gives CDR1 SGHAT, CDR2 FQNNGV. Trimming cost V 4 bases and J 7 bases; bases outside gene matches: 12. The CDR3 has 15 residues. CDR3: CASSSLSGDHGTQYF. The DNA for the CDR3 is TGTGCCAGCAGCTCCCTAAGCGGGGACCACGGGACCCAGTACTTC. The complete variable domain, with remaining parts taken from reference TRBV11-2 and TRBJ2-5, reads EAGVAQSPRYKIIEKRQSVAFWCNPISGHATLYWYQQILGQGPKLLIQFQNNGVVDDSQLPKDRFSAERLKGVDSTLKIQPAKLEDSAVYLCASSSLSGDHGTQYFGPGTRLLVL.

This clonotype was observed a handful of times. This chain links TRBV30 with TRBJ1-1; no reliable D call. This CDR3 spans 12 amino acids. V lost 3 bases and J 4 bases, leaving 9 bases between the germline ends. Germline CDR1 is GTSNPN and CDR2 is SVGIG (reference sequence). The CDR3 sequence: CAWRSGSTEAFF. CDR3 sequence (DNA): TGTGCCTGGAGATCCGGGAGCACTGAAGCTTTCTTT.

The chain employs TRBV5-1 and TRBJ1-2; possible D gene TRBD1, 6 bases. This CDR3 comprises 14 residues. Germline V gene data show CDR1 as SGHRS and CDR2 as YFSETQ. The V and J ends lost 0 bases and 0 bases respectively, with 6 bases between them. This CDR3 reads CASSLGTANYGYTF. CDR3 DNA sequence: TGCGCCAGCAGCTTGGGGACAGCTAACTATGGCTACACCTTC.

CDR3 sequence: CASSYPTGAAFF. The CDR3, as DNA: TGTGCCAGCAGTTACCCGACAGGGGCAGCTTTCTTT. V and J are TRBV12-3 or TRBV12-4 and TRBJ1-1; TRBD1 matches at 8 bases. The length of the CDR3 is 12 residues. J lost 10 bases, V lost 4 bases, and 5 bases had no gene match.

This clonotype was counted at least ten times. CDR3 nucleotides: TGTGCCACCAGTGTAGACAGAGCCTATGGCTACACCTTC. This sequence encodes CATSVDRAYGYTF. This chain links TRBV24-1 with TRBJ1-2; D is possibly TRBD1 (5 bases). This CDR3 has 13 residues. The V gene lost 5 bases and the J gene lost 4 bases, with 10 bases spanning the gap. CDR1 and CDR2 (germline): KGHDR, SFDVKD.

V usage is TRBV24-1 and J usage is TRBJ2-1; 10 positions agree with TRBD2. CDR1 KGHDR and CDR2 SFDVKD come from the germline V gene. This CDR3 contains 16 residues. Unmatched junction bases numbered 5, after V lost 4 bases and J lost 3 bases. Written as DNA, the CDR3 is TGTGCCACCAGTGACCCTAAGCGGGGGGGCTACAATGAGCAGTTCTTC. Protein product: CATSDPKRGGYNEQFF.

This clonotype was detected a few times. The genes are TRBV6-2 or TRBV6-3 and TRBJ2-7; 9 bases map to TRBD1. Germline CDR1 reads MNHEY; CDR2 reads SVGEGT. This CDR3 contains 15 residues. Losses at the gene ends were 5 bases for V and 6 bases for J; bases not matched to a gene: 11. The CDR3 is CASSQSTGQGGEQYF. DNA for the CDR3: TGTGCCAGCAGTCAATCGACGGGACAGGGAGGCGAGCAGTACTTC.

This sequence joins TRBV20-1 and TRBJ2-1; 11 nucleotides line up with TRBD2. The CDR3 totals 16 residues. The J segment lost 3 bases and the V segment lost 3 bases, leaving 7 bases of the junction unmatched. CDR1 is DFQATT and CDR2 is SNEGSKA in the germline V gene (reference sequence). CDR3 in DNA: TGCAGTGCTAGTCTGCTAGCGGGGGGCATCTACAATGAGCAGTTCTTC. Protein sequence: CSASLLAGGIYNEQFF.

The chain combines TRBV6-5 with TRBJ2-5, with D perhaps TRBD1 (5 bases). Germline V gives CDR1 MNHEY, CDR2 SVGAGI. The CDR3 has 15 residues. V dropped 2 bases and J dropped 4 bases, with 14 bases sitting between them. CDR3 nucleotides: TGTGCCAGCAGTTACAGTCAGGGTCAGGGAGAGACCCAGTACTTC. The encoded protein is CASSYSQGQGETQYF.

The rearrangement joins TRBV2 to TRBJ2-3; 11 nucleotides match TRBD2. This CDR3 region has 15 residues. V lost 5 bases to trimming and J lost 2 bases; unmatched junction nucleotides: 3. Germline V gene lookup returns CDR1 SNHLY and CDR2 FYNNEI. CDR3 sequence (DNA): TGTGCCAGCAGTCGACTAGCGGGGCCCACAGATACGCAGTATTTT. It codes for CASSRLAGPTDTQYF.

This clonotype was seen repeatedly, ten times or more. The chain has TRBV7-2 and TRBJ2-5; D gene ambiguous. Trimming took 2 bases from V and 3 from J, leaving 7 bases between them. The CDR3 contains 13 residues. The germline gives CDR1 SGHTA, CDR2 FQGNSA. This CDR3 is CASSLIPEETQYF. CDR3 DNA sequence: TGTGCCAGCAGCTTAATACCCGAAGAGACCCAGTACTTC.

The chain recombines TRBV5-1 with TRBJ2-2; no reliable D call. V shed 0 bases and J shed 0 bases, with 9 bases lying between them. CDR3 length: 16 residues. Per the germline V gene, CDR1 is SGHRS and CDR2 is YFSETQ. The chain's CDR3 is CASSLGAVANTGELFF. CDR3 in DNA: TGCGCCAGCAGCTTGGGGGCCGTCGCGAACACCGGGGAGCTGTTTTTT. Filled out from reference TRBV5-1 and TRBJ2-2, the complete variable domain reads KAGVTQTPRYLIKTRGQQVTLSCSPISGHRSVSWYQQTPGQGLQFLFEYFSETQRNKGNFPGRFSGRQFSNSRSEMNVSTLELGDSALYLCASSLGAVANTGELFFGEGSRLTVL.

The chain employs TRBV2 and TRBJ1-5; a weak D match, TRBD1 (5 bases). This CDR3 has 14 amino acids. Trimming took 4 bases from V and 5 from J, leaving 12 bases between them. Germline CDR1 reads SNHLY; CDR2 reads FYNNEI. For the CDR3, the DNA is TGTGCCAGCAGTGTGGGGGTCGGATATCAGCCCCAGCATTTT. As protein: CASSVGVGYQPQHF.

CDR3 sequence reads: CATSRAGVETQYF. Here the CDR3 DNA reads TGTGCCACCAGCAGAGCAGGGGTGGAGACCCAGTACTTC. The chain uses TRBV15 and TRBJ2-5, with D possibly being TRBD1 (6 bases). The germline CDR1 and CDR2 sequences are LNHNV and YYDKDF (reference sequence). The CDR3 runs 13 residues. The V end was cut by 1 base, the J end by 5 bases, with 8 bases between.

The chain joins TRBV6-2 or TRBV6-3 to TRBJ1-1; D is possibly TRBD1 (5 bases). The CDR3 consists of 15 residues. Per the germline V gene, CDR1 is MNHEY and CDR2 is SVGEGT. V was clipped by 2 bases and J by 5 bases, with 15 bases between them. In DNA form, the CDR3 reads TGTGCCAGCAGTTACCCCAGGGTGGGGGTTACTGAAGCTTTCTTT. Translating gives CASSYPRVGVTEAFF.

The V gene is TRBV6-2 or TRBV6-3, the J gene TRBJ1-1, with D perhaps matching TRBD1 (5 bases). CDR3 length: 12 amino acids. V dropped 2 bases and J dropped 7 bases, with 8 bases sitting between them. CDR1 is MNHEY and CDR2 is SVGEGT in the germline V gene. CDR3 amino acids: CASSYMGDEAFF. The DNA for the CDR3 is TGTGCCAGCAGTTACATGGGGGATGAAGCTTTCTTT.

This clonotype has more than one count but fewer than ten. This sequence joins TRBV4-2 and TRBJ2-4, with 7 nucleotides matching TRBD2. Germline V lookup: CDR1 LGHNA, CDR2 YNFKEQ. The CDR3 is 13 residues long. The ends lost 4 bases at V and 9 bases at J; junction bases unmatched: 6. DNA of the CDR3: TGTGCCAGCAGCCCGGAGCCTAGCGGCATTCAGTACTTC. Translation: CASSPEPSGIQYF.

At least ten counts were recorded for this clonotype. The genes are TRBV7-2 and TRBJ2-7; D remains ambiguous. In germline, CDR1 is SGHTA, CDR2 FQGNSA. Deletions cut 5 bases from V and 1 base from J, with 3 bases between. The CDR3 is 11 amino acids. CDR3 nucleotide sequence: TGTGCCAGCAGCCCTTCCTACGAGCAGTACTTC. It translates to CASSPSYEQYF.

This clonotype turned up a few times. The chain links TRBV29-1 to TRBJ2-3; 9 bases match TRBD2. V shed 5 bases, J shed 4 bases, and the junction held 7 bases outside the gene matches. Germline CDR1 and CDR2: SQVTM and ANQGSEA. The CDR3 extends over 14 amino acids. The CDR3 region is CSVNSGRGADTQYF. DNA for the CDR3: TGCAGCGTTAATAGCGGGAGAGGTGCAGATACGCAGTATTTT.

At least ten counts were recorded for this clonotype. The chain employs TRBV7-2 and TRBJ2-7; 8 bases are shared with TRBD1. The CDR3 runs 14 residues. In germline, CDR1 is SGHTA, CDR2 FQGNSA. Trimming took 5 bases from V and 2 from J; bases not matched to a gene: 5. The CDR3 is CASSLGTGTYEQYF. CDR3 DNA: TGTGCCAGCAGCCTAGGGACAGGAACCTACGAGCAGTACTTC. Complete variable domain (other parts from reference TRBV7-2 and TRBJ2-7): GAGVSQSPSNKVTEKGKDVELRCDPISGHTALYWYRQSLGQGLEFLIYFQGNSAPDKSGLPSDRFSAERTGGSVSTLTIQRTQQEDSAVYLCASSLGTGTYEQYFGPGTRLTVT.